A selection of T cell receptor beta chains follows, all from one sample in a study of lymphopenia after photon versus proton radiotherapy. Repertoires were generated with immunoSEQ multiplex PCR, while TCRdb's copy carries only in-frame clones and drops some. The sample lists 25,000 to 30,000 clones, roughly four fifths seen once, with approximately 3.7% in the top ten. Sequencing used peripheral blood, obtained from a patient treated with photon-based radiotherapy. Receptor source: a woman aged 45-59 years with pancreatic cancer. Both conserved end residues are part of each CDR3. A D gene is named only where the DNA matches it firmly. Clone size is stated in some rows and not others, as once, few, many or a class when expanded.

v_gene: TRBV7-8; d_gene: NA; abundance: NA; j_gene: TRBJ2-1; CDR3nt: TGTGCCAGCAACAAACAACAGTCTCCCTACAATGAGCAGTTCTTC; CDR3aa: CASNKQQSPYNEQFF
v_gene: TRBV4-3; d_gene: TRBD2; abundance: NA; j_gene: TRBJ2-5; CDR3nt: TGCGCCAGCAGCCAGGAGCGGGAGGGCCCCCTGGGGGCCCAGTACTTC; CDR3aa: CASSQEREGPLGAQYF
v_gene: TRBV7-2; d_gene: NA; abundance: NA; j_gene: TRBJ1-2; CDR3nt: TGTGCCAGCAGCCCCGGACTTTCCTCGAGGGGTTATGGCTACACCTTC; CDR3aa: CASSPGLSSRGYGYTF
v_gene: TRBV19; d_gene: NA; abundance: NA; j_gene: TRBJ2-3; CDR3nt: TGTGCCACCCTTGAAATGAGTAACACAGATACGCAGTATTTT; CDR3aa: CATLEMSNTDTQYF
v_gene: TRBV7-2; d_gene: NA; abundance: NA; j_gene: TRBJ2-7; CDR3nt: TGTGCCAGCAGCCTGGGACCTCAAGGGAACGAGCAGTACTTC; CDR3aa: CASSLGPQGNEQYF
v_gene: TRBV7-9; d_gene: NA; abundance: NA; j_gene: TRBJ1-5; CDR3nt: TGTGCCAGCAGCTTAACGGGGAATCAGCCCCAGCATTTT; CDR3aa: CASSLTGNQPQHF
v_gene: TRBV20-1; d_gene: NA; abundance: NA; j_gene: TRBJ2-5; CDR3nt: TGCAGTGCCCATAGCCGAGAGACCCAGTACTTC; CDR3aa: CSAHSRETQYF
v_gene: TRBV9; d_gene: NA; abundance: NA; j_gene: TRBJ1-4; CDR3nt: TGTGCCAGCAGCGTAGGGGTGGTTCACAGAGAAAAACTGTTTTTT; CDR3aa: CASSVGVVHREKLFF
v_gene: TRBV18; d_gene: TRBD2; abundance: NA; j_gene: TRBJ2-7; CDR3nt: TGTGCCAGCTCACCAAGGACTAGCGGCTACGAGCAGTACTTC; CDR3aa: CASSPRTSGYEQYF
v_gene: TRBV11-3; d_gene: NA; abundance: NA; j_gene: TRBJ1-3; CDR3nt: TGTGCCAGCAGCTTAGGAGGGTGGGGGGTCGGAAACACCATATATTTT; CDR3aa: CASSLGGWGVGNTIYF
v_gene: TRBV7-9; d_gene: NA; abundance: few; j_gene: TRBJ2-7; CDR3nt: TGTGCCAGCAGCCTTTCTAGGGGGGAGGGCTACGAGCAGTACTTC; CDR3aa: CASSLSRGEGYEQYF
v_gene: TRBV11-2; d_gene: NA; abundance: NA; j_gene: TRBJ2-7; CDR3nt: TGTGCCAGCAGCTTAGCCGGGTTCCCCTACGAGCAGTACTTC; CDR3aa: CASSLAGFPYEQYF
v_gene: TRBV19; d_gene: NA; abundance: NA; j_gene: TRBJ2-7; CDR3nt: TGTGCCAGTAGTCCCCAGGGGGGAACCTACGAGCAGTACTTC; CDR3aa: CASSPQGGTYEQYF
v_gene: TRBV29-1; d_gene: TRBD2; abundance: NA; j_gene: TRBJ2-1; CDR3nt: TGCAGCGCCCTCGGGACTAGCGGGAGACAATACAATGAGCAGTTCTTC; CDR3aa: CSALGTSGRQYNEQFF
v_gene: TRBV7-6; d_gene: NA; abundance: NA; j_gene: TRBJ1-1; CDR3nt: TGTGCCAGCAGCCTAGGGACCTTGAACACTGAAGCTTTCTTT; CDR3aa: CASSLGTLNTEAFF
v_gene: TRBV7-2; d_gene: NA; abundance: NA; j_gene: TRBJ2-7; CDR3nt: TGTGCCAGCAGCTTAACGGGAGTAAACGAGCAGTACTTC; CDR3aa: CASSLTGVNEQYF
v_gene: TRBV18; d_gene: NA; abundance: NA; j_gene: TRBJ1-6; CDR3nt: TGTGCCAGCTCATCAAGCTCCTATAATTCACCCCTCCACTTT; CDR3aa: CASSSSSYNSPLHF
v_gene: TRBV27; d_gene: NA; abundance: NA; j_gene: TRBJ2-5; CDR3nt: TGTGCCAGCAGTTATTCGGGCCCCGCCGAAGAGACCCAGTACTTC; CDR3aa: CASSYSGPAEETQYF
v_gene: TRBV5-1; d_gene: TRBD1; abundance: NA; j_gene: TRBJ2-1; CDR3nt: TGCGCCAGCAGCTTCGGGACAGGGGCTACTCTCGACAATGAGCAGTTCTTC; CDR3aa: CASSFGTGATLDNEQFF
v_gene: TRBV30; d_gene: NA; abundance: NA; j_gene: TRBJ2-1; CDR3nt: TGTGCCTGGAGTGTAATGACGGCAGACAATGAGCAGTTCTTC; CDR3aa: CAWSVMTADNEQFF
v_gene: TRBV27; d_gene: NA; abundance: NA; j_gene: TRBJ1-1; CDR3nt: TGTGCCAGCAGTCTTCTACCATCGAACACTGAAGCTTTCTTT; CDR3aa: CASSLLPSNTEAFF
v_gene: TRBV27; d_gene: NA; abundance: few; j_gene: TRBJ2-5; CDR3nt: TGTGCCAGCAGTTTATCCGGGGAGACCCAGTACTTC; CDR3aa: CASSLSGETQYF
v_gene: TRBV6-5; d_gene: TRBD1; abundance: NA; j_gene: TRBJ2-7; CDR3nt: TGTGCCAGCAGTTACACAGGGGGCTCCTACGAGCAGTACTTC; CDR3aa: CASSYTGGSYEQYF
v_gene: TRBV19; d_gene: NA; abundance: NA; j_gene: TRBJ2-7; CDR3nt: TGTGCCAGTAGTATCCCCTCAATACAGGGCTACGAGCAGTACTTC; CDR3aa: CASSIPSIQGYEQYF
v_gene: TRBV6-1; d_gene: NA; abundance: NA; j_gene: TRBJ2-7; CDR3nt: TGTGCCAGCAATACAGTTACCTACGAGCAGTACTTC; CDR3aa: CASNTVTYEQYF
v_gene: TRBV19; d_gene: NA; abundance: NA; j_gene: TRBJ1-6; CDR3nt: TGTGCCAGTAGTATCTTGGACAGTAATTCACCCCTCCACTTT; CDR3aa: CASSILDSNSPLHF
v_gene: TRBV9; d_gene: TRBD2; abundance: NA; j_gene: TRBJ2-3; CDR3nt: TGTGCCAGCAGCGAACTAGCGGGAGATACGCAGTATTTT; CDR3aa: CASSELAGDTQYF
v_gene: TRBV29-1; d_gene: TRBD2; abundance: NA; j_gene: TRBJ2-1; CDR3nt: TGCAGCGTTATGGGACTAGCGGGAGGGGATAGGCGCTACAATGAGCAGTTCTTC; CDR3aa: CSVMGLAGGDRRYNEQFF
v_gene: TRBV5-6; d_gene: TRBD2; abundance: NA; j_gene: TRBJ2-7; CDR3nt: TGTGCCAGCAGCCTCGGACTAGCGGGAGGGTACGAGCAGTACTTC; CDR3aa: CASSLGLAGGYEQYF
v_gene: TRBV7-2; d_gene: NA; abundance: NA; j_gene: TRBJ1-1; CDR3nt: TGTGCCAGCAGCTACTACAGCTACACTGAAGCTTTCTTT; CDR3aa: CASSYYSYTEAFF
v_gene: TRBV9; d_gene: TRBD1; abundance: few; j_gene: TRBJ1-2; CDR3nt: TGTGCCAGCAGCGTAGCGGCGGGGACAGTCTATGGCTACACCTTC; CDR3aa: CASSVAAGTVYGYTF
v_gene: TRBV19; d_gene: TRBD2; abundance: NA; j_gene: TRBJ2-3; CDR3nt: TGTGCCAGTAGGCCCGGACTAGGGGACACAGATACGCAGTATTTT; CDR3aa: CASRPGLGDTDTQYF
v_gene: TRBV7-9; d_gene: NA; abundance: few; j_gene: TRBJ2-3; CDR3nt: TGTGCCAGCAGCTTAGAAAGGGCGGGACTAGATACGCAGTATTTT; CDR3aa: CASSLERAGLDTQYF
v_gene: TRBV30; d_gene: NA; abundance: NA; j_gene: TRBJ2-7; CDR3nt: TGTGCCTGGAGTGGTGGGGGGCAATACGAGCAGTACTTC; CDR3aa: CAWSGGGQYEQYF
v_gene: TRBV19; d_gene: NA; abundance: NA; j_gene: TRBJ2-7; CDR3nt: TGTGCCAGTAGTATAAACAGGGTTTCGGACGAGCAGTACTTC; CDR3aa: CASSINRVSDEQYF
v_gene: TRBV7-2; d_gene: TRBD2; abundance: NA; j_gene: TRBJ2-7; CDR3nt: TGTGCCAGCAGTCTCGGACTAGCGGGAGAGTATGAGCAGTACTTC; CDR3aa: CASSLGLAGEYEQYF
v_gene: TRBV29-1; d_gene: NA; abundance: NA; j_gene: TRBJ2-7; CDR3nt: TGCAGCGTTGGGACAGCAACAACGGCCTACGAGCAGTACTTC; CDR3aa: CSVGTATTAYEQYF
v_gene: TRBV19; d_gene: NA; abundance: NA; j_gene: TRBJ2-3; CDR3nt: TGTGCCAGTAGTACTTTCGCAGGGACGGCGGATACGCAGTATTTT; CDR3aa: CASSTFAGTADTQYF
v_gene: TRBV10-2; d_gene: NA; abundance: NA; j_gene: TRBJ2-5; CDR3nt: TGCGCCAGCTCATATGGGGGTAGCCAAGAGACCCAGTACTTC; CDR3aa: CASSYGGSQETQYF
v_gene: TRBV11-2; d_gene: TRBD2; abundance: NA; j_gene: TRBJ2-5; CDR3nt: TGTGCCAGCGCCAGCTGGGCGGGAGTCGAGGAGACCCAGTACTTC; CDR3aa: CASASWAGVEETQYF
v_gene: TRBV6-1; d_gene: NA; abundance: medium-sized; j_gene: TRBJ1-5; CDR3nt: TGTGCCAGCAGTGAAACATTTTTGAATCAGCCCCAGCATTTT; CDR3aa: CASSETFLNQPQHF
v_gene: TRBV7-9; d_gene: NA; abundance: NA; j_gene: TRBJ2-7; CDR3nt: TGTGCCAGCAGCCCGGGGACTGAGACCTACGAGCAGTACTTC; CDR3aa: CASSPGTETYEQYF
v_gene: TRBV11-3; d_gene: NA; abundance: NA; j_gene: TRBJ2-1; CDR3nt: TGTGCCAGCAGCCCCCGGGGAGGGGGGGAGCAGTTCTTC; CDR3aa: CASSPRGGGEQFF
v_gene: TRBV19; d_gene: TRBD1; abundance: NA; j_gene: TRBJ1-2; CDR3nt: TGTGCCAGTAGTCTCACGACAGGGCGGGGCTACACCTTC; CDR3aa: CASSLTTGRGYTF
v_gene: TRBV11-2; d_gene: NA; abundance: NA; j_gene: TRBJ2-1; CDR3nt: TGTGCCAGCAGCTTCACCAGGAACAATGAGCAGTTCTTC; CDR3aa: CASSFTRNNEQFF
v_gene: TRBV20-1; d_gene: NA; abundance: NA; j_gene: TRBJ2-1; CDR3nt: TGCACCGGCAGTTACCTCAATGAGCAGTTCTTC; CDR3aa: CTGSYLNEQFF
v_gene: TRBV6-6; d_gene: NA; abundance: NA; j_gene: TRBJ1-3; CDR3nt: TGTGCCAGCAGTCTCGGAGGGGTAAGAGGAAACACCATATATTTT; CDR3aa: CASSLGGVRGNTIYF
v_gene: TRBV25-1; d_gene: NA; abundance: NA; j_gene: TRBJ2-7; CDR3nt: TGTGCCAGCAGTGAATCAGGCAGGGGCTACGAGCAGTACTTC; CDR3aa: CASSESGRGYEQYF
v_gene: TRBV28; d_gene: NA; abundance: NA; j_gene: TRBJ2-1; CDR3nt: TGTGCCAGCAATAGACAAGGTCACAATGAGCAGTTCTTC; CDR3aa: CASNRQGHNEQFF
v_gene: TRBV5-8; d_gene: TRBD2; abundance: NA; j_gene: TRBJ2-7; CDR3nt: TGTGCCAGCAGCTTGGCGCGGGGGGCGCAGGTTGTCGAGCAGTACTTC; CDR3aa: CASSLARGAQVVEQYF
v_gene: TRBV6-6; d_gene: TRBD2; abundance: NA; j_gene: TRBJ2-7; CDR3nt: TGTGCCAGCAGTACCCGGGAGGGACCTGTCTACGAGCAGTACTTC; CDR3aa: CASSTREGPVYEQYF
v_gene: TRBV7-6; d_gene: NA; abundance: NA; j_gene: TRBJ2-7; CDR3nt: TGTGCCAGCAGCTTAGGCCAAAACAGCCACGAGCAGTACTTC; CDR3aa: CASSLGQNSHEQYF
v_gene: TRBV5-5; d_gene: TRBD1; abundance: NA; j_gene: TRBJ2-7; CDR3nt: TGTGCCAGCAGCGTCGGGACAGGGTTCTTCGAGCAGTACTTC; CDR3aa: CASSVGTGFFEQYF
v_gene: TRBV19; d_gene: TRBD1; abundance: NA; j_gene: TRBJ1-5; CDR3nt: TGTGCCAGTAGTATTCCGGGACAGGCTTATAGCAATCAGCCCCAGCATTTT; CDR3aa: CASSIPGQAYSNQPQHF
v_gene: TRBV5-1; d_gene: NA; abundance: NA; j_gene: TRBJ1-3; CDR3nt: TGCGCCAGCAGCTTGGAAGGCTCTGGAAACACCATATATTTT; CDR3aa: CASSLEGSGNTIYF
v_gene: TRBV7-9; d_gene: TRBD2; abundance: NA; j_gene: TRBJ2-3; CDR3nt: TGTGCCAGCAGCTTAGCGGGCGGGAGGAATGCAGATACGCAGTATTTT; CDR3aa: CASSLAGGRNADTQYF
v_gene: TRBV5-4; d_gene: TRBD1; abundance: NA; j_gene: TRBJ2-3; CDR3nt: TGTGCCAGCAGCGGAGACAGGGTCAGCACAGATACGCAGTATTTT; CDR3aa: CASSGDRVSTDTQYF
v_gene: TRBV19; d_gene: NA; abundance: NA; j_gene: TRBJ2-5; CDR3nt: TGTGCCAGTAGTGGGGCCGGGGGAACGCAAGAGACCCAGTACTTC; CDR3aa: CASSGAGGTQETQYF